These 10 T cell receptor beta chains were sequenced from one sample in a study of T-cell reconstitution after alpha-beta-depleted transplantation in children. The authors prepared the TCRbeta library with unique molecular identifiers. Via MiXCR, TCRdb re-called the PCR reads, giving one row per CDR3 protein. The sample carries about 980,000 distinct CDR3 sequences, about 30% recorded once. Sample: PBMCs, mostly from graft donor cells, taken 360 days after TCRalphabeta/CD19-depleted stem cell transplant. Receptors originate from a boy younger than two who had a stem cell transplant for SCID, so the T cells may come from the graft donor.

In this sample, this clonotype turned up a few times. The chain has TRBV12-3 or TRBV12-4 and TRBJ2-2; D unresolved. The CDR3 has 13 amino acids. Trimming cost V 2 bases and J 3 bases, with 4 bases left between them. The CDR3 sequence: CASSLRYTGELFF. CDR3 bases: TGTGCCAGCAGTTTAAGGTACACCGGGGAGCTGTTTTTT.

This clonotype was recorded a few times. The J gene is TRBJ2-5, the V gene TRBV12-3 or TRBV12-4, with TRBD2 identical over 10 bases. V trimming: 5 bases; J trimming: 5 bases; junction bases outside the gene matches: 11. The CDR3 length is 16 residues. The CDR3 coding sequence is TGTGCCAGCAGTAAAACCCTAGCGGGGGCCTTGGAGACCCAGTACTTC. This codes for CASSKTLAGALETQYF.

This clonotype is a singleton in its sample. The CDR3 bases are TGTGCCAGCAGCTTAGATCTCCGGGACTTTGAGTTCTTC. It encodes CASSLDLRDFEFF. The rearrangement uses TRBV11-2 and TRBJ2-1; D is perhaps TRBD2 (6 bases). Trimming left V 0 bases short and J 14 bases short, with 14 bases between. The CDR3 runs to 13 residues. The germline gives CDR1 SGHAT, CDR2 FQNNGV.

CDR3 bases: TGTGCCAGCAGAACCCCACTTCGGGCGGGTCGGAACGAGCAGTACTTC. The encoded protein is CASRTPLRAGRNEQYF. V usage is TRBV6-1 and J usage is TRBJ2-7; D might be TRBD2 (5 bases). The germline V gene has CDR1 MNHNS and CDR2 SASEGT. CDR3 size: 16 residues. Trimming shortened V by 6 bases and J by 5 bases, and 23 bases separated the two germline ends.

V usage is TRBV12-3 or TRBV12-4 and J usage is TRBJ1-5, with TRBD1 as a possible D gene (5 bases). Trimming shortened V by 2 bases and J by 0 bases, and 11 bases separated the two germline ends. The CDR3 sequence is 16 residues long. CDR3: CASSLNSQGSNQPQHF. The CDR3 coding sequence is TGTGCCAGCAGTTTAAATTCCCAGGGTAGCAATCAGCCCCAGCATTTT.

The J gene is TRBJ1-1, the V gene TRBV20-1, with D uncertain. The ends were cut back, 4 bases at V and 6 bases at J, with 12 bases in the middle. Germline CDR1 and CDR2: DFQATT and SNEGSKA (reference sequence). The CDR3 is 12 amino acids. The CDR3 loop reads CSAKIRTAEAFF. In nucleotides, the CDR3 is TGCAGTGCTAAAATCCGTACCGCTGAAGCTTTCTTT.

This clonotype showed up just a few times. V gene TRBV29-1 combines with J gene TRBJ2-1; 8 nucleotides agree with TRBD2. Germline loops: CDR1 SQVTM, CDR2 ANQGSEA. The CDR3 spans 12 residues. The ends lost 3 bases at V and 9 bases at J; junction bases unmatched: 4. CDR3 protein: CSVDAGGREQFF. In DNA form, the CDR3 reads TGCAGCGTTGATGCGGGGGGTCGTGAGCAGTTCTTC.

This clonotype was counted between two and nine times. The chain has TRBV24-1 and TRBJ2-6, with no clear D. The CDR3 is 15 amino acids. The germline V gene encodes CDR1 KGHDR and CDR2 SFDVKD. V lost 7 bases, J lost 0 bases, and 9 bases lay in between. The CDR3 DNA reads as TGTGCCACCAGCCCCGCGAGCTCTGGGGCCAACGTCCTGACTTTC. As protein: CATSPASSGANVLTF.

The genes are TRBV5-1 and TRBJ2-7; 9 positions match TRBD1. Trimming took 6 bases from V and 6 from J; bases not matched to a gene: 10. The V gene's germline CDR1 is SGHRS and CDR2 YFSETQ. The CDR3 sequence is 14 residues long. For the CDR3, the DNA is TGCGCCAGCACCCGGGCGGGACAGGGTTCCGAGCAGTACTTC. It is translated as CASTRAGQGSEQYF. The full variable domain, rest sourced from reference TRBV5-1 and TRBJ2-7, is KAGVTQTPRYLIKTRGQQVTLSCSPISGHRSVSWYQQTPGQGLQFLFEYFSETQRNKGNFPGRFSGRQFSNSRSEMNVSTLELGDSALYLCASTRAGQGSEQYFGPGTRLTVT.

The chain carries TRBV6-5 and TRBJ2-3; weak D call: TRBD2 (5 bases). The CDR3 length is 13 residues. Germline V CDR1 and CDR2: MNHEY, SVGAGI. V shed 4 bases and J shed 5 bases, with 10 bases lying between them. CDR3 nucleotide sequence: TGTGCCAGCAGTTCCCGACGGGGAGATACGCAGTATTTT. The encoded protein is CASSSRRGDTQYF.